This entry features one T cell receptor (beta chain) sequence. Its antigen is still unknown. Whenever a sample was processed, at least 7 million PBMCs were isolated. Trimming pared 6 bases from V and 3 bases from J, leaving 15 bases between. The CDR3 runs 14 residues. The data were obtained in a study of blood T cells in healthy people across ages. Across the whole study: In model experiments, template switching was able to capture about one barcoded beta molecule for every two T cells that were present. Notes on the study in general: CMV infection status of these donors was not known.

PCR was performed a second time for 7 to 11 cycles using a sample-barcoded 5' primer and a J-beta primer mix. TCRdb passed the 5' RACE reads through MiXCR, listing each CDR3 protein once. The sample yields hundreds of thousands of distinct CDR3 sequences, approximately 49% seen once. The sequenced sample consisted of blood. V is TRBV12-3 or TRBV12-4 and J is TRBJ2-7; D possibly corresponds to TRBD1 (5 bases). The clonotype originates from a man younger than 40 in good health. CDR3 amino acids: CASSLTSQDYEQYF. In DNA, the CDR3 is TGTGCCAGCAGCCTTACTTCACAGGACTACGAGCAGTACTTC.